The T cell receptor (beta chain) under discussion was sequenced for a study of HIV-infected patients and healthy controls. All unsorted peripheral T cells were captured because whole blood was used without fractionation. About 40% of the ten uninfected healthy control donors were sampled twice, three to four months apart. This clonotype was detected many times. Reverse transcription used 450 to 650 ng RNA and constant-region primers for alpha and beta. Using multiplexing indices, alpha and beta chain libraries were generated apart by chain-specific third strand synthesis. MiXCR, run by TCRdb on the 5' RACE reads, gives a single entry per CDR3 protein. The data show roughly 17,000 distinct CDR3 sequences, approximately 5% seen once. The length of the CDR3 is 15 residues. Germline values: CDR1 SEHNR, CDR2 FQNEAQ (reference sequence). V gave up 1 base and J gave up 1 base, with 10 bases separating them.

The sequence was collected from an adult in good health. The sequenced material came from blood. The chain is built from TRBV7-9 and TRBJ1-1; D possibly corresponds to TRBD1 (6 bases). The CDR3: CASSLDRGGNTEAFF. CDR3 nucleotide sequence: TGTGCCAGCAGCTTAGATAGAGGGGGGAACACTGAAGCTTTCTTT.